Below, 28 T cell receptor beta chains from the same sample are listed, as sequenced in a study of cytomegalovirus exposure and HLA in healthy donors. Vbeta (60) and Jbeta (13) primers were used in the PCR. Assay used: immunoSEQ multiplex PCR; TCRdb lists only in-frame clones, some missing. The sample yields some 170,000 clones, 75% to 80% seen once. Sequencing used PBMCs. The receptor set was obtained from a man in his forties in good health and CMV-seropositive.

The rearrangement joins TRBV18 to TRBJ2-7, with 10 nucleotides matching TRBD1. This CDR3 has 14 amino acids. Germline V gene data show CDR1 as KGHSH and CDR2 as LQKENI. J was trimmed by 2 bases and V by 3 bases; bases with no gene match: 1. The DNA for the CDR3 is TGTGCCAGCTCACCCGGACAGGGGGCCTACGAGCAGTACTTC. Its translation: CASSPGQGAYEQYF.

Worth noting for this clone: The sample carries other DNA sequences with the same CDR3. V usage is TRBV5-1 and J usage is TRBJ2-1; 8 nucleotides align to TRBD2. Per germline, CDR1 SGHRS and CDR2 YFSETQ. V trimming: 1 base; J trimming: 7 bases; junction bases outside the gene matches: 7. The CDR3 has 15 amino acids. The CDR3 sequence is CASSLSRGGANEQFF. CDR3 bases: TGCGCCAGCAGCTTGAGTCGGGGGGGAGCTAATGAGCAGTTCTTC.

The genes are TRBV7-6 and TRBJ2-5, with D maybe TRBD2 (6 bases). Judging by the DNA end, TRBJ2-7 fits better; the J call may be wrong. This CDR3 is 14 amino acids long. Per germline, CDR1 SGHVS and CDR2 FNYEAQ. The CDR3 loop is CASSLSGSADEQYF. As DNA, the CDR3 is TGTGCCAGCAGCTTATCCGGGAGTGCGGACGAGCAGTACTTC.

This sequence joins TRBV5-1 and TRBJ2-5, with 8 bases matching TRBD2. Germline CDR1 reads SGHRS; CDR2 reads YFSETQ. There are 14 residues in the CDR3. Trimming took 4 bases from V and 1 from J; bases not matched to a gene: 3. CDR3 in DNA: TGCGCCAGCAGCCCCGCGGGAGGCCAAGAGACCCAGTACTTC. Its protein product is CASSPAGGQETQYF.

This clone was counted a single time. This chain joins TRBV5-6 and TRBJ2-7; 8 positions agree with TRBD1. V gave up 0 bases and J gave up 6 bases; unmatched junction bases: 11. CDR3 length: 16 amino acids. The germline V gene has CDR1 SGHDT and CDR2 YYEEEE. The CDR3 sequence: CASSLVISGGLGEQYF. CDR3 DNA: TGTGCCAGCAGCTTGGTCATCTCAGGGGGCTTGGGCGAGCAGTACTTC.

V and J are TRBV7-2 and TRBJ2-1; D remains ambiguous. V gave up 4 bases and J gave up 0 bases, with 4 bases separating them. Germline lookup yields CDR1 SGHTA and CDR2 FQGNSA. There are 13 residues in the CDR3. The CDR3, as DNA: TGTGCCAGCAGCTCAGGCTCCTACAATGAGCAGTTCTTC. Translation gives CASSSGSYNEQFF.

The V call is TRBV6-1, the J call TRBJ2-2; 8 bases fit TRBD2. Germline-derived CDR1 and CDR2 are MNHNS and SASEGT. This CDR3 comprises 15 residues. The CDR3 region has the DNA TGTGCGGGTCGGGAGGGTGCCGTGAACACCGGGGAGCTGTTTTTT. It yields the protein CAGREGAVNTGELFF.

This chain uses TRBV9 with TRBJ1-1; D is possibly TRBD1 (5 bases). V was trimmed by 5 bases and J by 1 base, leaving 9 bases between them. The CDR3 is made up of 13 amino acids. Germline V lookup: CDR1 SGDLS, CDR2 YYNGEE. This chain's CDR3 is CASRRGENTEAFF. Written as DNA, the CDR3 is TGTGCCAGCAGGCGGGGGGAGAACACTGAAGCTTTCTTT. Looking up the rest from reference TRBV9 and TRBJ1-1 gives the full variable domain: DSGVTQTPKHLITATGQRVTLRCSPRSGDLSVYWYQQSLDQGLQFLIQYYNGEERAKGNILERFSAQQFPDLHSELNLSSLELGDSALYFCASRRGENTEAFFGQGTRLTVV.

The chain is built from TRBV5-1 and TRBJ2-5, with TRBD2 matching over 8 bases. Looked up from germline, CDR1 is SGHRS and CDR2 is YFSETQ. The V and J ends lost 3 bases and 2 bases, in that order; junction bases with no gene match: 6. The CDR3 has 15 residues. The CDR3 spells CASSSTGGVQETQYF. CDR3 nucleotide sequence: TGCGCCAGCAGCTCGACGGGGGGGGTGCAAGAGACCCAGTACTTC.

This clone was counted only a few times. V gene TRBV6-1 combines with J gene TRBJ2-5; 7 bases fit TRBD2. CDR3 length: 14 residues. Germline V gene sequence: CDR1 MNHNS, CDR2 SASEGT. V lost 6 bases to trimming and J lost 5 bases; unmatched junction nucleotides: 9. Written as DNA, the CDR3 is TGTGCCAGCAGCCAAGGTTGGGGGGGGGAGACCCAGTACTTC. It codes for CASSQGWGGETQYF.

This chain links TRBV10-3 with TRBJ2-2; a weak D match, TRBD2 (6 bases). The CDR3 is 15 amino acids. From germline, CDR1 is ENHRY and CDR2 SYGVKD. V dropped 7 bases and J dropped 7 bases, with 19 bases sitting between them. The DNA of the CDR3 is TGTGCCATCACCGAGACTAGTGCGGTCTTCGGGGAGCTGTTTTTT. It encodes CAITETSAVFGELFF.

The genes are TRBV6-4 and TRBJ1-2; D uncertain. Germline V CDR1 and CDR2: MRHNA, SNTAGT. Trimming removed 2 bases at V and 2 bases at J, with 33 bases between. The CDR3 is 22 residues long. As DNA, the CDR3 is TGTGCCAGCAGTGACCTCACTTGTCGTCCGGGCGGGCCCCCGACCCTAAACTATGGCTACACCTTC. Protein product: CASSDLTCRPGGPPTLNYGYTF.

The chain uses TRBV19 and TRBJ2-3; D might be TRBD2 (6 bases). The CDR3 has 17 amino acids. Trimming left V 4 bases short and J 2 bases short, with 19 bases between. Germline CDR1 LNHDA, CDR2 SQIVND (reference sequence). The CDR3 DNA follows: TGTGCCAGTAGTACCCTGGGCGGGGCCTCATCCACAGATACGCAGTATTTT. This codes for CASSTLGGASSTDTQYF. Based on the CDR3 plus reference TRBV19 and TRBJ2-3, the full variable domain is DGGITQSPKYLFRKEGQNVTLSCEQNLNHDAMYWYRQDPGQGLRLIYYSQIVNDFQKGDIAEGYSVSREKKESFPLTVTSAQKNPTAFYLCASSTLGGASSTDTQYFGPGTRLTVL.

The chain links TRBV7-9 to TRBJ2-1, with TRBD1 matching 7 bases. CDR3 length equals 15 residues. Trimming cost V 5 bases and J 0 bases; bases outside gene matches: 4. CDR1 SEHNR and CDR2 FQNEAQ come from the germline V gene (reference sequence). CDR3 in DNA: TGTGCCAGCAGCATAGACAGGGCCTCCTACAATGAGCAGTTCTTC. Translating gives CASSIDRASYNEQFF.

The chain uses TRBV6-1 and TRBJ1-5; D is uncertain. Germline V gene sequence: CDR1 MNHNS, CDR2 SASEGT. This CDR3 is built from 12 residues. V lost 11 bases, J lost 1 base, and 9 bases lay in between. The chain's CDR3 is CAVGRSNQPQHF. Written as DNA, the CDR3 is TGTGCCGTGGGCCGAAGCAATCAGCCCCAGCATTTT.

This chain uses TRBV27 with TRBJ2-7; D unclear. Germline V gene data show CDR1 as MNHEY and CDR2 as SMNVEV (reference sequence). Trimming cost V 3 bases and J 0 bases, with 9 bases left between them. CDR3 length equals 14 residues. The DNA for the CDR3 is TGTGCCAGCAGTTTTTCAGGAAGCTCCTACGAGCAGTACTTC. Translation gives CASSFSGSSYEQYF.

The V gene is TRBV27, the J gene TRBJ2-7; TRBD2 matches at 10 bases. Germline values: CDR1 MNHEY, CDR2 SMNVEV (reference sequence). The CDR3 loop spans 15 amino acids. Trimming removed 2 bases from V and 2 bases from J; junction bases left unmatched: 3. CDR3 region: CASSLGAGGTYEQYF. CDR3 bases: TGTGCCAGCAGTTTAGGAGCGGGGGGGACCTACGAGCAGTACTTC.

This clone was found a few times. The chain links TRBV9 to TRBJ2-5; 8 bases are a match to TRBD1. This CDR3 has 16 amino acids. Trimming removed 1 base from V and 4 bases from J; junction bases left unmatched: 9. Per germline, CDR1 SGDLS and CDR2 YYNGEE. CDR3 residues: CASSVMAGGNGETQYF. The CDR3 DNA is TGTGCCAGCAGCGTAATGGCAGGGGGCAACGGAGAGACCCAGTACTTC. Supplemented by reference TRBV9 and TRBJ2-5, the full variable domain reads DSGVTQTPKHLITATGQRVTLRCSPRSGDLSVYWYQQSLDQGLQFLIQYYNGEERAKGNILERFSAQQFPDLHSELNLSSLELGDSALYFCASSVMAGGNGETQYFGPGTRLLVL.

V and J are TRBV9 and TRBJ2-1; 14 bases agree with TRBD2. The V gene end was trimmed by 0 bases and the J gene end by 7 bases; junction bases not matched to a gene: 6. CDR1 and CDR2 (germline): SGDLS, YYNGEE. This CDR3 contains 17 residues. CDR3 loop: CASSVAGTSGRGNEQFF. For the CDR3, the DNA is TGTGCCAGCAGCGTAGCCGGGACTAGCGGGAGAGGAAATGAGCAGTTCTTC.

The J gene is TRBJ2-2, the V gene TRBV2; D not certain. CDR3 length: 13 amino acids. Trimming left V 5 bases short and J 5 bases short, with 9 bases between. Germline CDR1 and CDR2: SNHLY and FYNNEI. The CDR3 is CASSTDPTGELFF. The CDR3 region has the DNA TGTGCCAGCAGTACAGACCCGACCGGGGAGCTGTTTTTT.

This clone was seen a handful of times. The chain joins TRBV11-2 to TRBJ1-1; D is possibly TRBD1 (5 bases). The CDR3 spans 16 residues. V was pared by 1 base and J by 8 bases, with 20 bases between. Germline V gives CDR1 SGHAT, CDR2 FQNNGV. The CDR3 sequence: CASSLGSGTPALEAFF. CDR3 DNA sequence: TGTGCCAGCAGCTTAGGTAGCGGGACTCCAGCCCTAGAAGCTTTCTTT.

The chain carries TRBV4-1 and TRBJ1-3; D is possibly TRBD1 (6 bases). Germline CDR1 reads MGHRA; CDR2 reads YSYEKL. There are 15 residues in the CDR3. The V and J ends lost 5 bases and 4 bases respectively, with 15 bases between them. The CDR3: CASSKGEGAGNTIYF. CDR3 sequence (DNA): TGCGCCAGCAGCAAGGGGGAAGGAGCGGGAAACACCATATATTTT.

V usage is TRBV13 and J usage is TRBJ1-1; 7 bases map to TRBD1. V was pared by 4 bases and J by 7 bases, with 3 bases of the junction left unmatched. CDR3 length equals 12 residues. Germline V gene lookup returns CDR1 PRHDT and CDR2 FYEKMQ (reference sequence). CDR3 sequence: CASSYHRGEAFF. CDR3 coding DNA: TGTGCCAGCAGCTACCACAGGGGTGAAGCTTTCTTT.

The rearrangement links TRBV28 to TRBJ2-7; perhaps TRBD1 as D (6 bases). CDR1 and CDR2 (germline): MDHEN, SYDVKM. The V end lost 5 bases, the J end lost 2 bases, and 13 bases lay between the germline ends. The CDR3 is made up of 14 amino acids. The CDR3 sequence is CASSPGTNTYEQYF. As DNA, the CDR3 is TGTGCCAGCAGTCCCGGGACAAACACCTACGAGCAGTACTTC.

The CDR3 sequence is CASSNPQTEEQYF. In DNA, the CDR3 is TGTGCCAGCAGTAACCCCCAGACTGAAGAGCAGTACTTC. This chain connects TRBV28 to TRBJ2-7, with unresolved D. CDR3 length equals 13 residues. The ends were cut back, 5 bases at V and 7 bases at J, with 15 bases in the middle. Germline assignment: CDR1 MDHEN and CDR2 SYDVKM.

Regarding this clone: Compared with germline, one end of the junction differs, possibly owing to a read error. This chain links TRBV29-1 with TRBJ2-6, with 7 positions matching TRBD1. This CDR3 spans 14 amino acids. The germline CDR1 and CDR2 sequences are SQVTM and ANQGSEA. For the CDR3, the DNA is TGCAGCGAACAGACAGGGAAAGGGGCCAACGGCCTGACTTTC. This gives the protein CSEQTGKGANGLTF. The full variable domain, its missing parts supplied by reference TRBV29-1 and TRBJ2-6, is SAVISQKPSRDICQRGTSLTIQCQVDSQVTMMFWYRQQPGQSLTLIATANQGSEATYESGFVIDKFPISRPNLTFSTLTVSNMSPEDSSIYLCSEQTGKGANGLTFGAGSRLTVL.

The V call is TRBV19, the J call TRBJ2-3, with D perhaps TRBD2 (5 bases). Germline values: CDR1 LNHDA, CDR2 SQIVND (reference sequence). The V and J ends lost 1 base and 3 bases respectively, with 11 bases between them. The CDR3 is 15 amino acids. As DNA, the CDR3 is TGTGCCAGTAGTATAGGGGGAGCCGGGACAGATACGCAGTATTTT. This sequence encodes CASSIGGAGTDTQYF.

In the case of this clone: At one of its ends the junction is not consistent with the germline gene, which may arise from a read error. CDR3 sequence: CASSPGQAYDEQFF. The CDR3 region has the DNA TGTGCCAGCTCACCGGGCCAAGCCTACGATGAGCAGTTCTTC. This chain links TRBV18 with TRBJ2-1; D gene unclear. This CDR3 spans 14 amino acids. CDR1 and CDR2 from the germline V gene are KGHSH and LQKENI.